The sequence of this TCR beta chain was determined in a study of blood T cell repertoires in COVID-19. The overall study: COVID-19 samples from acute and convalescent phases originated in the United States, Italy and Spain. T cells, B-cell-depleted T cells, or PBMCs supplied cDNA or gDNA.

In its sample, this clone was seen a few times. Original methodology: Quantification of nucleated cells was approximated via reference gene primer amplification. Using immunoSEQ multiplex PCR, the repertoire was profiled, and TCRdb retains in-frame clones only, with some absent. Clone size and V and J calls were adopted from that table, with D and trimming inferred from the DNA. Among 65,000 to 75,000 clones listed, more than 75% were seen once. Sequencing was done on a sample of peripheral blood. This clonotype was sampled from a human donor in a cohort sampled during active COVID-19.

In nucleotides, the CDR3 is TGTGCCAGCAGTTTACCAGGACTAGCGGGAGGGTTGAGAGAGACCCAGTACTTC. This encodes CASSLPGLAGGLRETQYF. The V call is TRBV28, the J call TRBJ2-5, with 15 bases that match TRBD2. The junction had 8 bases not matched to a gene; V was cut back by 2 bases and J by 4 bases. CDR3 length: 18 residues. CDR1 and CDR2 (germline): MDHEN, SYDVKM.